The sequence of this TCR beta chain was determined in a study of blood T cell repertoires in COVID-19. TCRdb keeps only in-frame clones here, not all; method: immunoSEQ multiplex PCR. The top ten hold just over 9% of the sample, which has approximately 15,000 clones, 80% to 85% seen once. The CDR3 spans 15 residues. Trimming removed 1 base at V and 1 base at J, with 8 bases between. The germline CDR1 and CDR2 sequences are SGDLS and YYNGEE. Sequencing was done on a sample of peripheral blood. The chain has TRBV9 and TRBJ2-2; weak D call: TRBD2 (5 bases). This clonotype was sampled from a human donor in a cohort sampled during active COVID-19. The chain's CDR3 is CASSVKGENTGELFF. In DNA, the CDR3 is TGTGCCAGCAGCGTAAAGGGAGAGAACACCGGGGAGCTGTTTTTT.